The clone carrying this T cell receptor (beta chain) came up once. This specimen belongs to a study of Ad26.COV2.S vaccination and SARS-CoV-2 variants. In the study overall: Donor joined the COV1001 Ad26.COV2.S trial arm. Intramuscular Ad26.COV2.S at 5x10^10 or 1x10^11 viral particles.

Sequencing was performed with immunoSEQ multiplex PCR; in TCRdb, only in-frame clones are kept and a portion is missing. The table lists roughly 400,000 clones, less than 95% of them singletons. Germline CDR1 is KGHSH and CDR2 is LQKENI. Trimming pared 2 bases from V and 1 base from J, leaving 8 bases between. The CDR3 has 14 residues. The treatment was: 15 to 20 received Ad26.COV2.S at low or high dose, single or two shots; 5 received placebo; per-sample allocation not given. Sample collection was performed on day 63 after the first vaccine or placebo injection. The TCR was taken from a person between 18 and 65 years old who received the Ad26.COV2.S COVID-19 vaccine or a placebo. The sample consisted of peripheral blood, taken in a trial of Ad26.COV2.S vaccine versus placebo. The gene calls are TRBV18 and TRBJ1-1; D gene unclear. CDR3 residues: CASSPRTANTEAFF. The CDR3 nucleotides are TGTGCCAGCTCACCAAGGACGGCGAACACTGAAGCTTTCTTT.